A single count supports the clone carrying this T cell receptor beta chain. This sample stems from a study of T cell changes during pregnancy in multiple sclerosis. The length of the CDR3 is 15 residues. The V gene lost 2 bases and the J gene lost 3 bases, with 13 bases spanning the gap. Germline loops: CDR1 LNHNV, CDR2 YYDKDF (reference sequence). Produced via immunoSEQ multiplex PCR; TCRdb's table is partial and in-frame only. The sample carries approximately 97,000 clones, 90% recorded once. The V gene is TRBV15, the J gene TRBJ1-2; weak D call: TRBD1 (6 bases). The TCR comes from a female donor in good health, enrolled as a control in a pregnancy study. The sample here was peripheral blood, taken in the second trimester of pregnancy. CDR3 coding DNA: TGTGCCACCAGCAGAAACAGGGAAACGTACTATGGCTACACCTTC. Protein product: CATSRNRETYYGYTF.